Each of the 6 T cell receptor beta chains below was sequenced from the same sample in a study of cytomegalovirus exposure and HLA in healthy donors. It was with 60 Vbeta and 13 Jbeta primers that the PCR ran. The protocol was immunoSEQ multiplex PCR, while the TCRdb copy is restricted to in-frame clones and leaves out a portion. The sample holds approximately 120,000 clones, about three quarters seen once. The sequencing sample was made of PBMCs. The receptors were sampled from a man over 45 in good health and CMV-seronegative.

This chain joins TRBV5-1 and TRBJ2-3; no reliable D call. V dropped 0 bases and J dropped 2 bases, with 7 bases sitting between them. Germline V gene sequence: CDR1 SGHRS, CDR2 YFSETQ. The CDR3 length is 14 residues. The CDR3: CASSLVSDTDTQYF. The CDR3 DNA follows: TGCGCCAGCAGCTTGGTGTCAGACACAGATACGCAGTATTTT.

Of note for this clone: The same CDR3 also results from other DNA sequences found in this sample. This sequence joins TRBV6-5 and TRBJ2-7; 7 bases line up with TRBD1. The CDR3 contains 14 residues. CDR1 is MNHEY, CDR2 SVGAGI, per germline. Trimming removed 2 bases from V and 2 bases from J; junction bases left unmatched: 3. The CDR3 DNA is TGTGCCAGCAGTTACCTGACAGGGCCCTACGAGCAGTACTTC. It is translated as CASSYLTGPYEQYF.

This chain uses TRBV4-1 with TRBJ2-5; TRBD2 is a possible D gene (5 bases). The V and J ends lost 4 bases and 0 bases respectively, with 15 bases between them. The CDR3 totals 16 residues. Germline CDR1 reads MGHRA; CDR2 reads YSYEKL. As DNA, the CDR3 is TGCGCCAGCAGCCCCCTCGGGAAAGCGTACCAAGAGACCCAGTACTTC. Amino acids: CASSPLGKAYQETQYF.

The chain employs TRBV7-2 and TRBJ2-3; 7 bases agree with TRBD1. Germline V gene lookup returns CDR1 SGHTA and CDR2 FQGNSA. J was trimmed by 6 bases and V by 3 bases; bases with no gene match: 15. This CDR3 region has 17 residues. The CDR3 reads CASSFLQGLSKEDTQYF. In DNA form, the CDR3 reads TGTGCCAGCAGCTTTCTACAGGGGTTAAGTAAGGAGGATACGCAGTATTTT.

The V gene is TRBV7-9, the J gene TRBJ2-1; a possible D gene is TRBD1 (5 bases). Germline lookup yields CDR1 SEHNR and CDR2 FQNEAQ (reference sequence). V was shortened by 2 bases and J by 2 bases, with 7 bases between the two germline ends. This CDR3 contains 14 residues. CDR3 amino acids: CASSLTDTYNEQFF. CDR3 DNA: TGTGCCAGCAGCTTAACGGACACCTACAATGAGCAGTTCTTC.

The chain joins TRBV6-5 to TRBJ2-2; TRBD1 aligns across 9 bases. Germline CDR1 and CDR2: MNHEY and SVGAGI. The CDR3 extends over 15 amino acids. V gave up 4 bases and J gave up 7 bases; unmatched junction bases: 7. The CDR3 here is CASSWAGQGYGELFF. CDR3 bases: TGTGCCAGCAGTTGGGCGGGACAGGGCTACGGGGAGCTGTTTTTT.